The next 5 T cell receptor beta chains were all read from a single sample in a study of blood T cell repertoires in COVID-19 (dated by TCRdb to between 2020 and 2021). Library method: the immunoSEQ multiplex PCR assay. TCRdb provides this immuneACCESS table in a form limited to in-frame rearrangements. Some clones are lacking; in checked studies, under half of them reflect an unresolved V gene, and why the rest are absent is not known. Counted in this sample were about 350,000 clones; around nine tenths of them appeared once. 1% of the sample comes from the top ten. The sample taken for sequencing was PBMCs or T cells enriched from blood (not recorded which). These receptor sequences come from a woman aged 25 to 39 who had been exposed to COVID-19.

This clone was observed once. The chain links TRBV27 to TRBJ1-5, with TRBD1 matching 7 bases. Per the germline V gene, CDR1 is MNHEY and CDR2 is SMNVEV (reference sequence). The ends lost 6 bases at V and 3 bases at J; junction bases unmatched: 5. The CDR3 runs to 14 residues. The CDR3 sequence: CASSSGTANQPQHF. CDR3 in DNA: TGTGCCAGCAGCTCCGGGACAGCCAATCAGCCCCAGCATTTT.

This chain connects TRBV5-1 to TRBJ2-3; 8 nucleotides match TRBD2. Unmatched junction bases numbered 16, after V lost 7 bases and J lost 6 bases. The CDR3 extends over 16 amino acids. Germline V gene lookup returns CDR1 SGHRS and CDR2 YFSETQ. As DNA, the CDR3 is TGCGCCAGCTCGGTAGGTAACAGCGGGAGAGCCGATACGCAGTATTTT. Its protein product is CASSVGNSGRADTQYF. Full variable domain (missing parts from reference TRBV5-1 and TRBJ2-3): KAGVTQTPRYLIKTRGQQVTLSCSPISGHRSVSWYQQTPGQGLQFLFEYFSETQRNKGNFPGRFSGRQFSNSRSEMNVSTLELGDSALYLCASSVGNSGRADTQYFGPGTRLTVL.

This clone has a single count. V is TRBV19 and J is TRBJ2-5; possibly TRBD2 for D (6 bases). The CDR3 extends over 16 amino acids. V gave up 5 bases and J gave up 5 bases, with 21 bases separating them. Looked up from germline, CDR1 is LNHDA and CDR2 is SQIVND (reference sequence). The CDR3 nucleotides read TGTGCCAGTAGTGGAGGGCCTAGCGAAGGGGTGGAGACCCAGTACTTC. Its translation is CASSGGPSEGVETQYF. The whole variable domain, filled in from reference TRBV19 and TRBJ2-5, reads DGGITQSPKYLFRKEGQNVTLSCEQNLNHDAMYWYRQDPGQGLRLIYYSQIVNDFQKGDIAEGYSVSREKKESFPLTVTSAQKNPTAFYLCASSGGPSEGVETQYFGPGTRLLVL.

This chain uses TRBV12-3 or TRBV12-4 with TRBJ1-6; possibly TRBD1 for D (6 bases). V was shortened by 4 bases and J by 14 bases, with 15 bases between the two germline ends. The CDR3 spans 13 residues. The CDR3, as DNA: TGTGCCAGCAGTTATGCAGGGGAAAAATCCCTCCACTTT. Encoded protein: CASSYAGEKSLHF.

The chain combines TRBV2 with TRBJ1-5; 7 bases are a match to TRBD1. With 7 bases clipped from V and 5 bases from J, the junction kept 5 bases outside the gene matches. This CDR3 comprises 13 residues. Looked up from germline, CDR1 is SNHLY and CDR2 is FYNNEI. CDR3 nucleotides: TGTGCCAGCAACAGGGGTGGGGATCAGCCCCAGCATTTT. Its protein product is CASNRGGDQPQHF.